The 32 T cell receptor beta chains reported below all come from one sample, sequenced in a study of shared clonotypes between healthy human individuals. Here immunoSEQ multiplex PCR was the method, and the copy in TCRdb shows in-frame clones only, minus some. The sample lists approximately 740,000 clones; over 90% were seen once. Naive CD8 isolation took CD45RO-negative cells positively selected for CCR7 and excluded terminally differentiated effector memory CD45RA+ cells. The sample was naive CD8+ T cells sorted from blood. These receptors all come from a man aged 25-45 years in good health.

The chain recombines TRBV9 with TRBJ2-7, with a tentative D call TRBD2 (5 bases). Trimming took off 0 bases at V and 7 bases at J, with 11 bases between the two ends. Germline V gene data show CDR1 as SGDLS and CDR2 as YYNGEE. CDR3 length: 13 residues. The DNA for the CDR3 is TGTGCCAGCAGCGTAGCGGCAGGCGGGGAGCAGTACTTC. This translates into CASSVAAGGEQYF. The full variable domain, completed using reference TRBV9 and TRBJ2-7, is DSGVTQTPKHLITATGQRVTLRCSPRSGDLSVYWYQQSLDQGLQFLIQYYNGEERAKGNILERFSAQQFPDLHSELNLSSLELGDSALYFCASSVAAGGEQYFGPGTRLTVT.

A note on this clone: The sample has other DNA sequences that encode this CDR3 too. This chain connects TRBV27 to TRBJ1-5; no firm D call. The ends were cut back, 3 bases at V and 4 bases at J, with 10 bases in the middle. The CDR3 length is 14 residues. From germline, CDR1 is MNHEY and CDR2 SMNVEV (reference sequence). The CDR3 sequence: CASSFLGSNQPQHF. CDR3 DNA sequence: TGTGCCAGCAGTTTTTTAGGGTCGAATCAGCCCCAGCATTTT.

The chain recombines TRBV28 with TRBJ2-5; 9 bases are shared with TRBD1. The CDR3 has 20 amino acids. The V segment lost 4 bases and the J segment 1 base; nucleotides outside the gene matches: 19. CDR1 and CDR2 from the germline V gene are MDHEN and SYDVKM. CDR3 DNA: TGTGCCAGCAGTTCGTTCCGGGACAGGGAAGAATTAAGTGGCCAAGAGACCCAGTACTTC. This encodes CASSSFRDREELSGQETQYF.

The chain joins TRBV13 to TRBJ2-7; no reliable D call. The germline CDR1 and CDR2 sequences are PRHDT and FYEKMQ (reference sequence). The CDR3 loop spans 14 amino acids. Trimming shortened V by 5 bases and J by 2 bases, and 13 bases separated the two germline ends. DNA for the CDR3: TGTGCCAGCAGCGGTAGAGGACCACCCTACGAGCAGTACTTC. Amino acids: CASSGRGPPYEQYF.

V usage is TRBV29-1 and J usage is TRBJ1-1, with D unresolved. The CDR3 spans 12 residues. Germline V gives CDR1 SQVTM, CDR2 ANQGSEA. V lost 7 bases, J lost 1 base, and 10 bases lay in between. The CDR3 spells CSAAQANTEAFF. CDR3 DNA sequence: TGCAGCGCCGCCCAGGCGAACACTGAAGCTTTCTTT.

The CDR3 spells CASKQPKDRVWDGYTF. CDR3 coding DNA: TGTGCCAGCAAACAGCCGAAAGACAGGGTCTGGGATGGCTACACCTTC. This chain joins TRBV28 and TRBJ1-2; 7 bases are a match to TRBD1. J gave up 6 bases and V 7 bases, and 17 bases lay outside the gene matches. Germline V gives CDR1 MDHEN, CDR2 SYDVKM. CDR3 size: 16 residues.

The V gene is TRBV5-1, the J gene TRBJ1-1; D is uncertain. The CDR3 runs to 15 residues. V was clipped by 6 bases and J by 0 bases, with 15 bases between them. Germline V gene sequence: CDR1 SGHRS, CDR2 YFSETQ. CDR3 loop: CASTPVEGMNTEAFF. For the CDR3, the DNA is TGCGCCAGCACTCCTGTGGAGGGCATGAACACTGAAGCTTTCTTT.

This clone was seen once. V is TRBV27 and J is TRBJ2-7; D is perhaps TRBD1 or TRBD2 (6 bases each). This CDR3 comprises 16 residues. V lost 5 bases, J lost 1 base, and 18 bases lay in between. The germline V gene encodes CDR1 MNHEY and CDR2 SMNVEV (reference sequence). The chain's CDR3 is CASSGQGRRGSYEQYF. The CDR3 nucleotides read TGTGCCAGCAGTGGACAAGGACGGAGGGGGTCCTACGAGCAGTACTTC.

The genes are TRBV2 and TRBJ1-4, with TRBD1 matching 8 bases. CDR1 and CDR2 (germline): SNHLY, FYNNEI. V shed 2 bases and J 3 bases; nucleotides not matched to a gene: 8. This CDR3 has 17 residues. For the CDR3, the DNA is TGTGCCAGCAGTGAATACCAGGGGGCCGGACCTAATGAAAAACTGTTTTTT. Its translation is CASSEYQGAGPNEKLFF.

As concerns this clone: Different DNA sequences within this sample yield the same CDR3. The chain combines TRBV27 with TRBJ1-5; 7 bases fit TRBD1. Germline values: CDR1 MNHEY, CDR2 SMNVEV (reference sequence). V shed 4 bases, J shed 2 bases, and the junction held 2 bases outside the gene matches. The CDR3 consists of 14 residues. Here the CDR3 DNA reads TGTGCCAGCAGTTCAGACAGGGGCAATCAGCCCCAGCATTTT. Its protein is CASSSDRGNQPQHF.

As DNA, the CDR3 is TGTGCCAGCAGCCTCCGACAGGGCACCCAAGAGACCCAGTACTTC. It yields the protein CASSLRQGTQETQYF. The V call is TRBV7-6, the J call TRBJ2-5; 7 bases line up with TRBD1. V lost 5 bases, J lost 1 base, and 7 bases stayed unmatched. The CDR3 has 15 amino acids. Germline V gene sequence: CDR1 SGHVS, CDR2 FNYEAQ.

The chain carries TRBV18 and TRBJ2-3; D possibly corresponds to TRBD2 (6 bases). CDR3 length: 16 residues. Germline values: CDR1 KGHSH, CDR2 LQKENI. Trimming removed 2 bases from V and 7 bases from J, with 19 bases in between. The CDR3 here is CASSPNRGTYPYTQYF. The DNA of the CDR3 is TGTGCCAGCTCACCAAACCGCGGGACTTACCCATATACGCAGTATTTT.

The V gene is TRBV7-9, the J gene TRBJ2-1; weak D call: TRBD2 (5 bases). The V end was cut by 7 bases, the J end by 4 bases, with 14 bases between. The CDR3 contains 14 residues. Germline lookup yields CDR1 SEHNR and CDR2 FQNEAQ (reference sequence). CDR3 amino acids: CASIPTEEYNEQFF. The CDR3 nucleotides read TGTGCCAGCATCCCAACGGAGGAGTACAATGAGCAGTTCTTC. Based on the CDR3 plus reference TRBV7-9 and TRBJ2-1, the full variable domain is DTGVSQNPRHKITKRGQNVTFRCDPISEHNRLYWYRQTLGQGPEFLTYFQNEAQLEKSRLLSDRFSAERPKGSFSTLEIQRTEQGDSAMYLCASIPTEEYNEQFFGPGTRLTVL.

As for this clone: This may come from a read error, since a much larger clone is one base off. This sample also contains other DNA sequences that code for the same CDR3. V and J are TRBV28 and TRBJ2-7; 8 bases map to TRBD1. Germline V CDR1 and CDR2: MDHEN, SYDVKM. CDR3 length equals 13 residues. The trim removed 5 bases at V and 4 bases at J, leaving 4 bases unmatched. For the CDR3, the DNA is TGTGCCAGCAGTCCGGGACAGGATTACGAGCAGTACTTC. It codes for CASSPGQDYEQYF.

The CDR3 region has the DNA TGCGCCAGCAGCCAAGATAGCACGAACACTGAAGCTTTCTTT. This codes for CASSQDSTNTEAFF. J is TRBJ1-1 and V is TRBV4-1; D is unresolved. This CDR3 region has 14 residues. V shed 0 bases and J shed 1 base, with 6 bases lying between them. The germline gives CDR1 MGHRA, CDR2 YSYEKL.

The genes are TRBV10-3 and TRBJ2-1; 12 bases map to TRBD1. Trimming removed 3 bases from V and 7 bases from J; junction bases left unmatched: 7. Germline CDR1 and CDR2: ENHRY and SYGVKD. The CDR3 is 16 residues long. CDR3 in amino acids: CAISDPGQGAENEQFF. CDR3 DNA: TGTGCCATCAGTGACCCGGGACAGGGGGCAGAAAATGAGCAGTTCTTC.

This rearrangement joins TRBV28 to TRBJ2-3, with unresolved D. Trimming removed 3 bases from V and 5 bases from J, with 12 bases in between. In germline, CDR1 is MDHEN, CDR2 SYDVKM. The CDR3 is 14 residues long. The CDR3 loop is CASSFGSMGDTQYF. CDR3 DNA sequence: TGTGCCAGCAGTTTCGGCAGTATGGGAGATACGCAGTATTTT.

This clone has a handful of counts. This sequence joins TRBV28 and TRBJ1-5, with unresolved D. The CDR3 is 15 residues long. Germline CDR1 MDHEN, CDR2 SYDVKM. Trimming shortened V by 7 bases and J by 3 bases, and 16 bases separated the two germline ends. Written as DNA, the CDR3 is TGTGCCAGCAATTTTGGGGTGTTGAACAATCAGCCCCAGCATTTT. Protein: CASNFGVLNNQPQHF.

The chain is built from TRBV10-2 and TRBJ2-1; 15 bases agree with TRBD2. V lost 0 bases and J lost 6; bases outside the gene matches: 3. The CDR3 consists of 17 residues. Germline-derived CDR1 and CDR2 are WSHSY and SAAADI. Here the CDR3 DNA reads TGCGCCAGCAGTGAGTCATCGGGACTAGCGGGAGGCAATGAGCAGTTCTTC. This sequence encodes CASSESSGLAGGNEQFF.

To note about this clone: This specimen includes other DNA sequences encoding the same CDR3. The chain uses TRBV4-1 and TRBJ2-1; D not certain. The germline V gene has CDR1 MGHRA and CDR2 YSYEKL. The CDR3 is made up of 14 amino acids. V was clipped by 0 bases and J by 1 base, with 4 bases between them. CDR3 region: CASSQEGSYNEQFF. CDR3 in DNA: TGCGCCAGCAGCCAAGAGGGGTCCTACAATGAGCAGTTCTTC.

The chain is built from TRBV13 and TRBJ2-7, with TRBD1 matching over 7 bases. The germline V gene has CDR1 PRHDT and CDR2 FYEKMQ (reference sequence). The CDR3 sequence is 15 residues long. V was pared by 5 bases and J by 3 bases, with 10 bases of the junction left unmatched. The CDR3 coding sequence is TGTGCCAGCAGCCCCAGACAGGGTCCGGGCTACGAGCAGTACTTC. Translation gives CASSPRQGPGYEQYF. The whole variable domain, remainder taken from reference TRBV13 and TRBJ2-7, is AAGVIQSPRHLIKEKRETATLKCYPIPRHDTVYWYQQGPGQDPQFLISFYEKMQSDKGSIPDRFSAQQFSDYHSELNMSSLELGDSALYFCASSPRQGPGYEQYFGPGTRLTVT.

This chain uses TRBV9 with TRBJ2-5; weak D call: TRBD2 (6 bases). Germline assignment: CDR1 SGDLS and CDR2 YYNGEE. The CDR3 totals 15 residues. Deletions cut 3 bases from V and 5 bases from J, with 17 bases between. The CDR3 DNA reads as TGTGCCAGCAGCGCGGGGGAATCCCGAGGGGAGACCCAGTACTTC. It encodes CASSAGESRGETQYF. Using reference TRBV9 and TRBJ2-5 for the parts outside the CDR3, the full variable domain is DSGVTQTPKHLITATGQRVTLRCSPRSGDLSVYWYQQSLDQGLQFLIQYYNGEERAKGNILERFSAQQFPDLHSELNLSSLELGDSALYFCASSAGESRGETQYFGPGTRLLVL.

The chain carries TRBV13 and TRBJ2-1; 11 bases are shared with TRBD2. The CDR3 extends over 12 amino acids. With V trimmed by 6 bases and J by 15 bases, 7 bases remained unmatched. Germline lookup yields CDR1 PRHDT and CDR2 FYEKMQ (reference sequence). This CDR3 is CASRVTSGMAFF. The DNA of the CDR3 is TGTGCCAGCAGGGTGACTAGCGGGATGGCGTTCTTC.

The chain recombines TRBV7-9 with TRBJ1-3, with no clear D. Germline V gene sequence: CDR1 SEHNR, CDR2 FQNEAQ (reference sequence). The CDR3 has 17 residues. V lost 2 bases, J lost 0 bases, and 14 bases lay in between. CDR3: CASSLWVLLFSGNTIYF. CDR3 sequence (DNA): TGTGCCAGCAGCTTATGGGTCTTGCTCTTCTCTGGAAACACCATATATTTT.

The CDR3 DNA reads TGTGCCAGCAGCGCCAGGGGGTCTCGGGGACTAGCGGGAAGCAATGAGCAGTTCTTC. This translates into CASSARGSRGLAGSNEQFF. The chain links TRBV9 to TRBJ2-1; 13 bases align to TRBD2. V was clipped by 3 bases and J by 6 bases; unmatched bases: 15. CDR1 and CDR2 from the germline V gene are SGDLS and YYNGEE. CDR3 length: 19 amino acids.

The chain employs TRBV11-3 and TRBJ2-7; no definite D call. The germline V and J ends were trimmed by 2 bases and 3 bases, with 8 bases remaining between them. The germline CDR1 and CDR2 sequences are SGHNT and YENEEA. CDR3 length: 13 residues. CDR3 coding DNA: TGTGCCAGCAGCTTAAGGACCAACTACGAGCAGTACTTC. This sequence encodes CASSLRTNYEQYF.

V and J are TRBV5-8 and TRBJ1-4; 8 bases map to TRBD1. CDR3 length: 14 residues. Germline V gene data show CDR1 as SGHTS and CDR2 as YDEGEE. Trimming took 4 bases from V and 8 from J; bases not matched to a gene: 7. The CDR3 protein is CASSPDRVGEKLFF. The CDR3 DNA reads TGTGCCAGCAGCCCGGACAGGGTGGGGGAAAAACTGTTTTTT.

The V gene is TRBV30, the J gene TRBJ2-7; 7 bases agree with TRBD2. Germline values: CDR1 GTSNPN, CDR2 SVGIG (reference sequence). The CDR3 is made up of 13 amino acids. Germline trimming cut 3 bases from V and 3 bases from J; bases unmatched to any gene: 5. The CDR3 DNA sequence: TGTGCCTGGAGCCTAGCGGTAGACTACGAGCAGTACTTC. This encodes CAWSLAVDYEQYF.

The chain combines TRBV4-1 with TRBJ2-1; D gene unclear. CDR1 MGHRA and CDR2 YSYEKL come from the germline V gene. CDR3 length equals 16 residues. V was cut by 0 bases and J by 2 bases, with 11 bases left in between. In nucleotides, the CDR3 is TGCGCCAGCAGCCAAGACTCATACAACCCCTACAATGAGCAGTTCTTC. Residues: CASSQDSYNPYNEQFF.

This clone showed up just once. The chain carries TRBV11-2 and TRBJ2-3, with D tentatively TRBD2 (5 bases). The CDR3 has 15 amino acids. The V end was cut by 5 bases, the J end by 1 base, with 13 bases between. CDR1 and CDR2 (germline): SGHAT, FQNNGV. CDR3 amino acids: CASSPFTRGTDTQYF. CDR3 DNA sequence: TGTGCCAGCAGCCCCTTTACTAGGGGCACAGATACGCAGTATTTT.

This chain connects TRBV5-1 to TRBJ2-3; 16 nucleotides match TRBD2. This CDR3 has 20 amino acids. Germline values: CDR1 SGHRS, CDR2 YFSETQ. V gave up 1 base and J gave up 6 bases; unmatched junction bases: 14. The CDR3 sequence: CASSLLLGLAGGLYEDTQYF. Here the CDR3 DNA reads TGCGCCAGCAGCTTGTTGTTGGGACTAGCGGGAGGGCTCTACGAGGATACGCAGTATTTT.

The chain employs TRBV6-4 and TRBJ1-2; TRBD1 might be the D (6 bases). The CDR3 is made up of 14 amino acids. Trimming cost V 6 bases and J 8 bases, with 19 bases left between them. Germline V lookup: CDR1 MRHNA, CDR2 SNTAGT. In DNA form, the CDR3 reads TGTGCCAGCAGGGACAGCCGTCTTGGGGAAGGCTACACCTTC. Its protein product is CASRDSRLGEGYTF.